These T cell receptor beta chains were read from a single sample in a study of Ad26.COV2.S vaccination and SARS-CoV-2 variants. Some clones are missing from TCRdb's copy, which holds only in-frame ones; the method was immunoSEQ multiplex PCR. The data show approximately 400,000 clones, more than 75% seen once. Sequenced material: peripheral blood, taken in a trial of Ad26.COV2.S vaccine versus placebo. The receptors shown here come from a person aged 18-60 years who received the Ad26.COV2.S COVID-19 vaccine or a placebo. Both conserved end residues are part of each CDR3. A D gene is named only where the DNA matches it firmly. Expanded clones get a size class; other rows say once, few or many, or leave the size out.

d_call	clone_size	v_call	j_call	cdr3_aa	cdr3_nt
-	-	TRBV7-2	TRBJ2-7	CASSFPPAGSYEQYF	TGTGCCAGCAGCTTTCCCCCTGCAGGTTCCTACGAGCAGTACTTC
TRBD2	-	TRBV27	TRBJ2-5	CASSPQLAGVGEETQYF	TGTGCCAGCAGTCCTCAACTAGCGGGAGTGGGAGAAGAGACCCAGTACTTC
TRBD1	-	TRBV9	TRBJ1-2	CASSDYRGKDYGYTF	TGTGCCAGCAGCGATTACAGGGGGAAGGACTATGGCTACACCTTC
-	-	TRBV4-1	TRBJ1-5	CASSLYGLNQPQHF	TGCGCCAGCAGCCTATATGGACTCAATCAGCCCCAGCATTTT
TRBD1	few	TRBV19	TRBJ2-7	CASSQPPGQGKDEQYF	TGTGCCAGTAGCCAACCACCCGGACAGGGGAAGGACGAGCAGTACTTC
-	-	TRBV6-5	TRBJ1-2	CASSYSAGEKSYGYTF	TGTGCCAGCAGTTACTCGGCGGGAGAGAAGTCCTATGGCTACACCTTC
-	-	TRBV7-9	TRBJ2-5	CASSSQETQYF	TGTGCCAGCAGCTCGCAAGAGACCCAGTACTTC
TRBD1	-	TRBV6-6	TRBJ2-7	CATGGGTGASPYEQYF	TGTGCCACCGGGGGGGGGACAGGGGCAAGCCCCTACGAGCAGTACTTC
TRBD2	-	TRBV6-6	TRBJ2-1	CASSYNGLAGGGEQFF	TGTGCCAGCAGTTACAACGGACTAGCGGGAGGGGGTGAGCAGTTCTTC
-	once	TRBV11-2	TRBJ1-1	CASRELRTEAFF	TGTGCCAGCCGGGAGCTTCGGACTGAAGCTTTCTTT
-	-	TRBV6-6	TRBJ2-3	CASSWGPDTQYF	TGTGCCAGCAGTTGGGGCCCAGATACGCAGTATTTT
TRBD1	-	TRBV7-7	TRBJ2-5	CASSWGTGGEETQYF	TGTGCTAGCAGCTGGGGGACAGGGGGCGAGGAGACCCAGTACTTC
-	-	TRBV12-3/TRBV12-4	TRBJ2-5	CASSTQGETQYF	TGTGCCAGCAGTACCCAGGGGGAGACCCAGTACTTC
TRBD2	-	TRBV2	TRBJ2-1	CASSHLGLAIYNEQFF	TGTGCCAGCAGCCACCTGGGACTAGCGATCTACAATGAGCAGTTCTTC
TRBD2	-	TRBV2	TRBJ2-1	CASSEGLAGPVEQFF	TGTGCCAGCAGTGAGGGTCTAGCGGGGCCCGTTGAGCAGTTCTTC
-	-	TRBV27	TRBJ1-5	CASSLAGSGPNQPQHF	TGTGCCAGCAGTTTAGCGGGCTCGGGACCGAATCAGCCCCAGCATTTT
-	-	TRBV2	TRBJ1-5	CASSAQGSNQPQHF	TGTGCCAGCAGTGCACAGGGAAGCAATCAGCCCCAGCATTTT
-	-	TRBV7-8	TRBJ2-5	CASSLDRPQGTQYF	TGTGCCAGCAGCTTAGATCGTCCCCAAGGGACCCAGTACTTC
TRBD1	-	TRBV6-5	TRBJ2-7	CASSLGQFYEQYF	TGTGCCAGCAGTCTGGGACAGTTCTACGAGCAGTACTTC
-	-	TRBV7-9	TRBJ1-1	CATDEGNEAFF	TGTGCCACAGACGAGGGGAATGAAGCTTTCTTT
-	-	TRBV28	TRBJ1-4	CASRGEKLFF	TGTGCCAGCAGAGGTGAAAAACTGTTTTTT
-	-	TRBV5-1	TRBJ2-6	CASIDSGANVLTF	TGCGCCAGCATCGACTCTGGGGCCAACGTCCTGACTTTC
-	-	TRBV9	TRBJ1-6	CASSVGQINSPLHF	TGTGCCAGCAGCGTAGGACAGATTAATTCACCCCTCCACTTT
-	once	TRBV11-3	TRBJ1-1	CASSSDKNTEAFF	TGTGCCAGCAGCTCCGATAAGAACACTGAAGCTTTCTTT
-	once	TRBV30	TRBJ2-2	CAWSQGVTGELFF	TGTGCCTGGAGTCAGGGAGTAACCGGGGAGCTGTTTTTT
-	-	TRBV7-2	TRBJ2-5	CASSLLAGGEETQYF	TGTGCCAGCAGCTTACTGGCTGGCGGGGAAGAGACCCAGTACTTC